This T cell receptor beta chain came from a study of pediatric ulcerative colitis. Trimming cost V 2 bases and J 7 bases, with 11 bases left between them. CDR3 length: 13 amino acids. CDR1 and CDR2 (germline): MNHNS, SASEGT. Assay used: immunoSEQ multiplex PCR; TCRdb lists only in-frame clones, some missing. The sample contains roughly 14,000 clones, 85% to 90% of which appear only once. The clonotype originates from a boy between 5 and 17 years old with moderate ulcerative colitis. Specimen: blood. V gene TRBV6-1 combines with J gene TRBJ1-2, with D uncertain. The DNA of the CDR3 is TGTGCCAGCAGTGAACAAGCGTTCTCTGGCTACACCTTC. It encodes CASSEQAFSGYTF.